These T cell receptor beta chains were read from a single sample in a study of blood T cell repertoires in COVID-19. Here immunoSEQ multiplex PCR was the method, and the copy in TCRdb shows in-frame clones only, minus some. The sample lists over 25,000 clones; about four fifths were seen once. Specimen: peripheral blood. The receptors shown here come from a woman of 80 years or more with acute or convalescent COVID-19. The CDR3 runs from the conserved cysteine through the conserved F or W. Fields, in order: D gene, V gene, J gene, clone size, CDR3 protein, CDR3 DNA. The D gene is left open where the match is weak. The size of a clone is reported for some rows only, either as once, few or many, or as a class for expanded clones.

D: TRBD1
V: TRBV5-1
J: TRBJ2-5
size: -
CDR3: CASSLGTVQETQYF
DNA: TGCGCCAGCAGCTTAGGGACAGTCCAAGAGACCCAGTACTTC

D: -
V: TRBV28
J: TRBJ2-7
size: -
CDR3: CASLKGSHEQYF
DNA: TGTGCCAGCTTAAAGGGGTCCCACGAGCAGTACTTC

D: -
V: TRBV2
J: TRBJ1-6
size: -
CDR3: CASSETVGVSPLHF
DNA: TGTGCCAGCAGTGAAACCGTAGGGGTATCACCCCTCCACTTT

D: -
V: TRBV10-2
J: TRBJ2-7
size: few
CDR3: CASGNSGEQYF
DNA: TGCGCCAGCGGAAACAGCGGCGAGCAGTACTTC

D: TRBD2
V: TRBV25-1
J: TRBJ2-7
size: -
CDR3: CASSSGGHEQYF
DNA: TGTGCCAGCAGTAGCGGGGGACACGAGCAGTACTTC

D: -
V: TRBV29-1
J: TRBJ2-7
size: -
CDR3: CSVDFSDEQYF
DNA: TGCAGCGTTGATTTTAGTGACGAGCAGTACTTC

D: TRBD2
V: TRBV28
J: TRBJ2-2
size: -
CDR3: CASTSGRPGELFF
DNA: TGTGCCAGCACTAGCGGGAGGCCCGGGGAGCTGTTTTTT

D: TRBD2
V: TRBV14
J: TRBJ2-4
size: -
CDR3: CASSSSGRASFIQYF
DNA: TGTGCCAGCAGCAGTAGCGGGAGGGCCTCCTTTATTCAGTACTTC

D: -
V: TRBV6-1
J: TRBJ1-5
size: few
CDR3: CASSEGAYSNQPQHF
DNA: TGTGCCAGCAGTGAGGGAGCCTATAGCAATCAGCCCCAGCATTTT

D: TRBD2
V: TRBV5-1
J: TRBJ2-1
size: -
CDR3: CASSLGRGGLSYNEQFF
DNA: TGCGCCAGCAGCTTGGGACGCGGGGGGCTCTCCTACAATGAGCAGTTCTTC

D: TRBD1
V: TRBV6-5
J: TRBJ1-5
size: -
CDR3: CASRRGQTSNQPQHF
DNA: TGTGCCAGCAGGAGGGGACAGACTAGCAATCAGCCCCAGCATTTT

D: -
V: TRBV5-1
J: TRBJ1-5
size: medium-sized
CDR3: CASSLQGHQPQHF
DNA: TGCGCCAGCAGCTTACAGGGCCATCAGCCCCAGCATTTT

D: -
V: TRBV2
J: TRBJ1-5
size: -
CDR3: CASSADRPQHF
DNA: TGTGCCAGCAGCGCTGACAGGCCCCAGCATTTT

D: -
V: TRBV7-8
J: TRBJ1-1
size: -
CDR3: CASSPRGLSLYTEAFF
DNA: TGTGCCAGCAGCCCGCGGGGCCTTTCTTTATACACTGAAGCTTTCTTT

D: -
V: TRBV5-1
J: TRBJ2-1
size: -
CDR3: CASSLRDSYNEQFF
DNA: TGCGCCAGCAGCTTGCGGGACTCCTACAATGAGCAGTTCTTC

D: TRBD2
V: TRBV19
J: TRBJ2-2
size: -
CDR3: CASSILAGGTGELFF
DNA: TGTGCCAGTAGTATCCTAGCGGGAGGCACCGGGGAGCTGTTTTTT

D: -
V: TRBV4-3
J: TRBJ2-1
size: -
CDR3: CASSPEAFAYNEQFF
DNA: TGCGCCAGCAGCCCCGAGGCGTTCGCCTACAATGAGCAGTTCTTC

D: TRBD2
V: TRBV5-1
J: TRBJ2-2
size: few
CDR3: CASSLYPSGNTGELFF
DNA: TGCGCCAGCAGCTTGTATCCTAGCGGAAACACCGGGGAGCTGTTTTTT

D: -
V: TRBV7-2
J: TRBJ2-2
size: -
CDR3: CASSTHTSRGTGELFF
DNA: TGTGCCAGCAGCACTCACACATCTAGGGGAACCGGGGAGCTGTTTTTT

D: -
V: TRBV14
J: TRBJ2-2
size: -
CDR3: CASSQDIGGVGGELFF
DNA: TGTGCCAGCAGCCAAGATATCGGGGGAGTAGGCGGGGAGCTGTTTTTT

D: -
V: TRBV28
J: TRBJ2-7
size: -
CDR3: CASSLPPGAYEQYF
DNA: TGTGCCAGCAGTTTACCCCCTGGGGCGTACGAGCAGTACTTC

D: TRBD2
V: TRBV3-1/TRBV3-2
J: TRBJ2-1
size: -
CDR3: CASSQASGSHHEQFF
DNA: TGTGCCAGCAGCCAAGCGAGCGGGAGTCACCATGAGCAGTTCTTC

D: TRBD1
V: TRBV5-1
J: TRBJ1-3
size: -
CDR3: CASSIQPGQVDTIYF
DNA: TGCGCCAGCAGCATACAACCGGGACAGGTTGACACCATATATTTT

D: TRBD1
V: TRBV7-6
J: TRBJ2-2
size: -
CDR3: CASSSAGGAYTGELFF
DNA: TGTGCCAGCAGCTCCGCAGGGGGCGCGTACACCGGGGAGCTGTTTTTT

D: -
V: TRBV10-2
J: TRBJ2-3
size: -
CDR3: CASRPRGGDTQYF
DNA: TGCGCCAGCCGACCCCGAGGGGGAGATACGCAGTATTTT

D: TRBD1
V: TRBV2
J: TRBJ1-5
size: -
CDR3: CASSEAGDRYQPQHF
DNA: TGTGCCAGCAGTGAAGCTGGGGACAGATATCAGCCCCAGCATTTT

D: -
V: TRBV2
J: TRBJ1-2
size: -
CDR3: CASTLVGQNYGYTF
DNA: TGTGCCAGCACTCTAGTTGGTCAGAACTATGGCTACACCTTC

D: -
V: TRBV5-1
J: TRBJ2-7
size: -
CDR3: CASSSSGFVYEQYF
DNA: TGCGCCAGCAGCTCGAGCGGGTTTGTCTACGAGCAGTACTTC

D: TRBD1
V: TRBV11-3
J: TRBJ2-5
size: once
CDR3: CASSLGTDQETQYF
DNA: TGTGCCAGCAGCCTAGGGACAGACCAAGAGACCCAGTACTTC

D: -
V: TRBV6-6
J: TRBJ1-1
size: -
CDR3: CASLYGAGGNTEAFF
DNA: TGTGCCAGCCTTTATGGGGCAGGCGGGAACACTGAAGCTTTCTTT

D: -
V: TRBV5-1
J: TRBJ2-7
size: once
CDR3: CASSLTVNSYEQYF
DNA: TGCGCCAGCAGCTTGACAGTAAACTCCTACGAGCAGTACTTC

D: -
V: TRBV5-1
J: TRBJ2-2
size: -
CDR3: CASRPLAEGAGELFF
DNA: TGCGCCAGCAGGCCTCTAGCAGAGGGGGCCGGGGAGCTGTTTTTT

D: -
V: TRBV2
J: TRBJ1-4
size: -
CDR3: CASSSRWTGEKLFF
DNA: TGTGCCAGCAGTTCCAGGTGGACGGGGGAAAAACTGTTTTTT

D: -
V: TRBV6-2/TRBV6-3
J: TRBJ1-1
size: few
CDR3: CASSYVGGDRIFF
DNA: TGTGCCAGCAGTTACGTTGGAGGGGATAGGATTTTCTTT

D: TRBD2
V: TRBV5-1
J: TRBJ2-1
size: -
CDR3: CASSLEMTSDEQFF
DNA: TGCGCCAGCAGCTTGGAGATGACTAGCGATGAGCAGTTCTTC

D: -
V: TRBV27
J: TRBJ2-7
size: -
CDR3: CASSLRGAYEQYF
DNA: TGTGCCAGCAGTTTACGCGGGGCCTACGAGCAGTACTTC

D: TRBD1
V: TRBV2
J: TRBJ1-5
size: -
CDR3: CASLPDRVGQPQHF
DNA: TGTGCCAGCCTACCGGACAGGGTAGGTCAGCCCCAGCATTTT

D: TRBD2
V: TRBV5-5
J: TRBJ2-2
size: -
CDR3: CASSRLGGETGELFF
DNA: TGTGCCAGCAGTCGTCTGGGAGGGGAAACCGGGGAGCTGTTTTTT

D: TRBD1
V: TRBV5-1
J: TRBJ1-1
size: -
CDR3: CASSGQGGNTEAFF
DNA: TGCGCCAGCAGCGGCCAGGGGGGAAACACTGAAGCTTTCTTT

D: TRBD2
V: TRBV3-1/TRBV3-2
J: TRBJ2-1
size: -
CDR3: CASSQVIAGAGPEQFF
DNA: TGTGCCAGCAGCCAAGTCATAGCGGGAGCCGGACCTGAGCAGTTCTTC

D: -
V: TRBV18
J: TRBJ2-2
size: -
CDR3: CASSRSVRDTGELFF
DNA: TGTGCCAGCTCACGCTCCGTCAGGGACACCGGGGAGCTGTTTTTT